The 4 T cell receptor beta chains below were found in one sample sequenced in a study of blood T cell repertoires in COVID-19. Data came from immunoSEQ multiplex PCR; TCRdb stores just in-frame clones and leaves some out. This repertoire shows some 200,000 clones, roughly 84% found once; its top ten account for about 9%. Sequencing was performed on peripheral blood. These receptors originate from a man aged 45-65 years with active or convalescent COVID-19.

The chain combines TRBV5-1 with TRBJ2-7; perhaps TRBD2 as D (6 bases). CDR3 length: 17 amino acids. Germline-derived CDR1 and CDR2 are SGHRS and YFSETQ. Between the trimmed V and J ends, which lost 4 bases and 3 bases, there was a span of 23 bases. The CDR3 is CASSLTTQWTTRYEQYF. The CDR3 DNA sequence: TGCGCCAGCAGCCTCACGACCCAATGGACTACCCGCTACGAGCAGTACTTC.

V gene TRBV18 combines with J gene TRBJ2-2, with D perhaps TRBD1 (6 bases). V was pared by 7 bases and J by 1 base, with 7 bases between. From germline, CDR1 is KGHSH and CDR2 LQKENI. CDR3 length: 13 residues. The CDR3 DNA reads TGTGCCAGCTTGGGACAGAACACCGGGGAGCTGTTTTTT. Residues: CASLGQNTGELFF.

The count of this clone is one. The chain is built from TRBV6-6 and TRBJ1-1; 8 bases align to TRBD1. CDR1 is MNHNY, CDR2 SVGAGI, per germline (reference sequence). CDR3 size: 13 residues. V dropped 9 bases and J dropped 2; count of bases not matched to a gene: 5. In DNA, the CDR3 is TGTGCCAGGGGGGACAGGACAAACACTGAAGCTTTCTTT. Protein product: CARGDRTNTEAFF.

In this sample, this clone turned up once. This chain connects TRBV7-2 to TRBJ1-6, with 9 bases that match TRBD1. This CDR3 spans 15 amino acids. V lost 5 bases and J lost 6; bases outside the gene matches: 5. Germline CDR1 is SGHTA and CDR2 is FQGNSA. CDR3 nucleotides: TGTGCCAGCAGCCGGGGACAGGGAATTAATTCACCCCTCCACTTT. Protein: CASSRGQGINSPLHF.